Reported below is one TCR beta chain. These data are taken from a study of technical replicates of blood from a few donors. Profiling relied on immunoSEQ multiplex PCR, and the TCRdb table lists in-frame clones only, not all of them. The sample holds fewer than 85,000 clones, approximately 94% seen once. V lost 6 bases to trimming and J lost 2 bases, with 7 bases between them. This CDR3 contains 12 residues. The germline CDR1 and CDR2 sequences are SNHLY and FYNNEI. The sequence derives from a human donor in good health. Sequenced input: T cells isolated from PBMCs. The chain has TRBV2 and TRBJ1-1; D gene uncertain. The CDR3 sequence: CASSEENTEAFF. The CDR3 region has the DNA TGTGCCAGCAGCGAGGAAAACACTGAAGCTTTCTTT.